These 20 T cell receptor beta chains came from one sample sequenced in a study of T cell repertoires in aging, cancer and after chemotherapy. Rearranged V-D-J TRB sequences were amplified with a mixed TRB-A/B primer pool. TCRdb independently ran MiXCR on the multiplex PCR reads; one entry per CDR3 protein. The data show under 4,000 distinct CDR3 sequences, 29% seen once. The template was genomic DNA from peripheral blood, not RNA. Sequencing was done on a sample of blood. These receptors originate from a human donor with a solid tumor.

In this sample, this clonotype turned up a few times. This rearrangement joins TRBV13 to TRBJ2-7; D not certain. CDR1 is PRHDT, CDR2 FYEKMQ, per germline (reference sequence). Trimming took off 0 bases at V and 6 bases at J, with 3 bases between the two ends. This CDR3 has 11 amino acids. Here the CDR3 DNA reads TGTGCCAGCAGCTTAGGCCCCGAGCAGTACTTC. It codes for CASSLGPEQYF.

V usage is TRBV9 and J usage is TRBJ2-1, with a possible D match to TRBD2 (6 bases). Trimming took off 2 bases at V and 5 bases at J, with 11 bases between the two ends. CDR1 and CDR2 (germline): SGDLS, YYNGEE. The CDR3 contains 14 residues. In DNA, the CDR3 is TGTGCCAGCAGCGTCGGAGGGAACGACAATGAGCAGTTCTTC. Translation: CASSVGGNDNEQFF.

This clonotype was observed a few times. The chain has TRBV18 and TRBJ1-5; D gene ambiguous. This CDR3 has 14 residues. V was trimmed by 3 bases and J by 0 bases, leaving 6 bases between them. The germline V gene has CDR1 KGHSH and CDR2 LQKENI. The CDR3 DNA is TGTGCCAGCTCACCGGTGCATAGCAATCAGCCCCAGCATTTT. As protein: CASSPVHSNQPQHF.

V and J are TRBV5-4 and TRBJ1-5, with D tentatively TRBD1 (5 bases). The V gene lost 0 bases and the J gene lost 4 bases, with 8 bases spanning the gap. Per germline, CDR1 SGHNT and CDR2 YYREEE (reference sequence). The CDR3 contains 14 residues. CDR3 sequence: CASSLGGGNQPQHF. CDR3 in DNA: TGTGCCAGCAGCTTGGGGGGGGGTAATCAGCCCCAGCATTTT.

The CDR3 nucleotides are TGTGCCAGCAGTAAACGGGAAAGCTCCTACGAGCAGTACTTC. Protein: CASSKRESSYEQYF. The chain uses TRBV6-2 or TRBV6-3 and TRBJ2-7, with D perhaps matching TRBD2 (5 bases). The CDR3 runs to 14 residues. Germline V gives CDR1 MNHEY, CDR2 SVGEGT. V was clipped by 5 bases and J by 0 bases, with 11 bases between them.

This clonotype was picked up a small number of times. The chain links TRBV12-3 or TRBV12-4 to TRBJ2-5; 7 positions agree with TRBD1. After removal of 5 bases from V and 5 bases from J, the junction contained 8 bases not matched to a gene. CDR3 length: 14 residues. The CDR3 sequence: CASSRGTATETQYF. In DNA form, the CDR3 reads TGTGCCAGCAGTAGAGGGACAGCCACGGAGACCCAGTACTTC.

This clonotype was seen a handful of times. V is TRBV20-1 and J is TRBJ1-6, with D unclear. Trimming left V 3 bases short and J 0 bases short, with 6 bases between. Germline CDR1 reads DFQATT; CDR2 reads SNEGSKA (reference sequence). The CDR3 length is 14 residues. CDR3 sequence (DNA): TGCAGTGCTAGGGGGAGCTCCTATAATTCACCCCTCCACTTT. It translates to CSARGSSYNSPLHF.

This chain joins TRBV5-6 and TRBJ2-5, with 8 bases aligning to TRBD2. The CDR3 loop spans 16 amino acids. Germline V lookup: CDR1 SGHDT, CDR2 YYEEEE. With 5 bases clipped from V and 1 base from J, the junction kept 10 bases outside the gene matches. The CDR3 here is CASRELAGSPQETQYF. The CDR3 DNA follows: TGTGCCAGCAGGGAGTTAGCGGGATCCCCCCAAGAGACCCAGTACTTC.

This clonotype was seen a handful of times. The genes are TRBV14 and TRBJ1-3; 8 positions match TRBD1. Germline assignment: CDR1 SGHDN and CDR2 FVKESK. V lost 3 bases and J lost 5; bases outside the gene matches: 6. This CDR3 region has 15 residues. The CDR3 reads CASSQSGQGRNTIYF. In DNA, the CDR3 is TGTGCCAGCAGCCAGTCCGGACAGGGAAGAAACACCATATATTTT.

This chain links TRBV18 with TRBJ1-1; D gene ambiguous. This CDR3 spans 15 amino acids. Trimming shortened V by 2 bases and J by 3 bases, and 13 bases separated the two germline ends. Germline-derived CDR1 and CDR2 are KGHSH and LQKENI. As DNA, the CDR3 is TGTGCCAGCTCACCAAATCCCCAAGTGGACACTGAAGCTTTCTTT. Protein product: CASSPNPQVDTEAFF.

This clonotype is labeled as medium-sized (0.01 to 0.1%). The chain recombines TRBV30 with TRBJ2-3; D gene unclear. Germline lookup yields CDR1 GTSNPN and CDR2 SVGIG (reference sequence). CDR3 length: 12 residues. The ends were cut back, 2 bases at V and 5 bases at J, with 8 bases in the middle. Written as DNA, the CDR3 is TGTGCCTGGAGTCCACCAAGAGATACGCAGTATTTT. Translating it yields CAWSPPRDTQYF.

This clonotype was counted a few times. The chain uses TRBV10-3 and TRBJ2-1; a weak D match, TRBD1 (6 bases). Germline assignment: CDR1 ENHRY and CDR2 SYGVKD. Trimming removed 7 bases at V and 5 bases at J, with 21 bases between. The CDR3 contains 16 residues. The CDR3 DNA reads as TGTGCCATCACAACTGCACCAGGGGAGCCGCACAATGAGCAGTTCTTC. It yields the protein CAITTAPGEPHNEQFF.

V usage is TRBV7-9 and J usage is TRBJ2-7, with D possibly matching TRBD2 (7 bases). Germline V lookup: CDR1 SEHNR, CDR2 FQNEAQ (reference sequence). V was pared by 5 bases and J by 0 bases, with 14 bases between. This CDR3 comprises 15 residues. The CDR3 nucleotides read TGTGCCAGCAGCCGGGGGGCTAGCGGCTCCTACGAGCAGTACTTC. It encodes CASSRGASGSYEQYF.

This chain connects TRBV20-1 to TRBJ2-5; no clear D. The CDR3 totals 12 residues. Trimming cost V 1 base and J 2 bases, with 5 bases left between them. Per germline, CDR1 DFQATT and CDR2 SNEGSKA (reference sequence). DNA for the CDR3: TGCAGTGCTAGAGGTAGACAAGAGACCCAGTACTTC. The encoded protein is CSARGRQETQYF.

The rearrangement joins TRBV5-6 to TRBJ1-1, with TRBD1 identical over 9 bases. CDR3 length: 16 residues. Trimming cost V 2 bases and J 3 bases; bases outside gene matches: 8. Germline V gene lookup returns CDR1 SGHDT and CDR2 YYEEEE. The CDR3 nucleotides read TGTGCCAGCAGCTTTTGGACAGGGGCGTCGGACACTGAAGCTTTCTTT. It yields the protein CASSFWTGASDTEAFF.

This clonotype was detected once. The conserved phenylalanine or tryptophan normally closing the CDR3 is absent here, so this likely arose from a read error. This chain joins TRBV10-3 and TRBJ1-2, with D possibly being TRBD1 (5 bases). Trimming pared 6 bases from V and 2 bases from J, leaving 10 bases between. The CDR3 is 13 amino acids. CDR1 is ENHRY, CDR2 SYGVKD, per germline. The CDR3 loop reads CAISLDSNYGYTL. DNA for the CDR3: TGTGCCATCAGCCTTGACAGCAACTATGGCTACACCTTA.

V is TRBV15 and J is TRBJ2-5; 7 positions agree with TRBD1. CDR3 length: 14 residues. In germline, CDR1 is LNHNV, CDR2 YYDKDF (reference sequence). J gave up 4 bases and V 0 bases, and 2 bases lay outside the gene matches. As DNA, the CDR3 is TGTGCCACCAGCAGAGAAAGACAGGGAGAGACCCAGTACTTC. Amino acid sequence: CATSRERQGETQYF.

The chain couples TRBV25-1 to TRBJ2-5; D gene uncertain. Trimming took 8 bases from V and 2 from J, leaving 9 bases between them. This CDR3 has 12 residues. Germline-derived CDR1 and CDR2 are MGHDK and SYGVNS. CDR3 residues: CASGTNQETQYF. DNA of the CDR3: TGTGCCAGCGGTACGAATCAAGAGACCCAGTACTTC.

This clonotype was seen a few times. V is TRBV30 and J is TRBJ2-3; D remains ambiguous. Trimming pared 0 bases from V and 0 bases from J, leaving 10 bases between. Germline values: CDR1 GTSNPN, CDR2 SVGIG (reference sequence). This CDR3 spans 15 amino acids. The CDR3 DNA is TGTGCCTGGAGTGTAAAAAGGGCGAGCACAGATACGCAGTATTTT. Its translation is CAWSVKRASTDTQYF.

The sample holds a few counts of this clonotype. This chain connects TRBV5-4 to TRBJ1-1; D not resolved. The CDR3 extends over 14 amino acids. Trimming took 0 bases from V and 6 from J, leaving 12 bases between them. Germline V gives CDR1 SGHNT, CDR2 YYREEE (reference sequence). The CDR3 bases are TGTGCCAGCAGCTTGGGACTCCCAGGCGCTGAAGCTTTCTTT. Translating gives CASSLGLPGAEAFF.